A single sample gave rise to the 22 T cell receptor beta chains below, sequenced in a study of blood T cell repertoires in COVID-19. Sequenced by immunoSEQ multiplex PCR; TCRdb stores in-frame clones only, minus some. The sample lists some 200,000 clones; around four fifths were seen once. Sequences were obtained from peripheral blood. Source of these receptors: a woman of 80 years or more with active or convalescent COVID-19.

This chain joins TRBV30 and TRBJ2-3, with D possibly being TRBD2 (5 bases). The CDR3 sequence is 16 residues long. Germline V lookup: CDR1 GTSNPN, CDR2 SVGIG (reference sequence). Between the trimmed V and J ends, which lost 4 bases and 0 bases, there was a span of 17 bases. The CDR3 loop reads CAWKERRKTSTDTQYF. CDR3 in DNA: TGTGCCTGGAAGGAGCGGCGTAAGACTAGCACAGATACGCAGTATTTT.

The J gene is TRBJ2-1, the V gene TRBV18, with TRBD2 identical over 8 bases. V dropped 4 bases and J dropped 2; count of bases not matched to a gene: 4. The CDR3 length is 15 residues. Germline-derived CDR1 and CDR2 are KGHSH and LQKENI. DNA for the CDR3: TGTGCCAGCTCACTTGGGACTAGACCCTACAATGAGCAGTTCTTC. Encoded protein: CASSLGTRPYNEQFF.

The CDR3 DNA reads TGTGCCAGCAGAACGAGCGGGGCCGGGGAGCTGTTTTTT. Protein sequence: CASRTSGAGELFF. The V and J genes are TRBV28 and TRBJ2-2; 7 bases map to TRBD2. This CDR3 has 13 amino acids. J lost 6 bases, V lost 6 bases, and 4 bases had no gene match. Germline CDR1 is MDHEN and CDR2 is SYDVKM.

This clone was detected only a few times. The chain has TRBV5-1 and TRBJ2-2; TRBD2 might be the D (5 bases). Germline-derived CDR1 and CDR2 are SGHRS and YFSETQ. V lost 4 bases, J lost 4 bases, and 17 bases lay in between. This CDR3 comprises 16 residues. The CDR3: CASSPRARAPTGELFF. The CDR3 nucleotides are TGCGCCAGCAGCCCCCGCGCGAGGGCTCCCACCGGGGAGCTGTTTTTT. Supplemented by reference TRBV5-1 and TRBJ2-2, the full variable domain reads KAGVTQTPRYLIKTRGQQVTLSCSPISGHRSVSWYQQTPGQGLQFLFEYFSETQRNKGNFPGRFSGRQFSNSRSEMNVSTLELGDSALYLCASSPRARAPTGELFFGEGSRLTVL.

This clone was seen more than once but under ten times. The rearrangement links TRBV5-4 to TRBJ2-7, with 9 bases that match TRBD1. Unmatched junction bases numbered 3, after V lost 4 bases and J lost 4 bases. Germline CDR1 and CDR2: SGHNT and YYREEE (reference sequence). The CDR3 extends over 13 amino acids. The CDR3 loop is CASSKDRGYEQYF. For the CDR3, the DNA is TGTGCCAGCAGCAAGGACAGGGGTTACGAGCAGTACTTC. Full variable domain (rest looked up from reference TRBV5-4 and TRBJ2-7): ETGVTQSPTHLIKTRGQQVTLRCSSQSGHNTVSWYQQALGQGPQFIFQYYREEENGRGNFPPRFSGLQFPNYSSELNVNALELDDSALYLCASSKDRGYEQYFGPGTRLTVT.

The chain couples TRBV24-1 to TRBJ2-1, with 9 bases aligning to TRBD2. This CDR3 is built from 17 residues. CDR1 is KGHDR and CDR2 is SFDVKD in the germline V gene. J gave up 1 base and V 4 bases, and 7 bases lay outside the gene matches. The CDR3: CATSEPVAGESYNEQFF. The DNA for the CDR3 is TGTGCCACCAGTGAGCCTGTAGCGGGGGAGTCCTACAATGAGCAGTTCTTC.

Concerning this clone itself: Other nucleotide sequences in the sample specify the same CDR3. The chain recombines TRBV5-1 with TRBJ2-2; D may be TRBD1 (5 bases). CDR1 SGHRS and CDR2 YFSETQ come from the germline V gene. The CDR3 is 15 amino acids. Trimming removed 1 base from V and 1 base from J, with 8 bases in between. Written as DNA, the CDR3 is TGCGCCAGCAGCTTGCCAGGGCTGAACACCGGGGAGCTGTTTTTT. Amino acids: CASSLPGLNTGELFF.

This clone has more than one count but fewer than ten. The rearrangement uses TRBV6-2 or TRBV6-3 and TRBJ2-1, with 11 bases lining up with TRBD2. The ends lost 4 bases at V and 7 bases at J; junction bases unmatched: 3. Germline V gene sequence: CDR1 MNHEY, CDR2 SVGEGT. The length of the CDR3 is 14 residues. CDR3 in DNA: TGTGCCAGCAGTTTTAGCGGGAGGGGTAATGAGCAGTTCTTC. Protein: CASSFSGRGNEQFF.

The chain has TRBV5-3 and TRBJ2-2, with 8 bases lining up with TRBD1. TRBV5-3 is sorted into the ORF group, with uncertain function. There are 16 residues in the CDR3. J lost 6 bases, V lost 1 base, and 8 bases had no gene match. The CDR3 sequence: CARSLRTGKWAGELFF. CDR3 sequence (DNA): TGTGCCAGAAGCTTGAGGACAGGGAAGTGGGCCGGGGAGCTGTTTTTT.

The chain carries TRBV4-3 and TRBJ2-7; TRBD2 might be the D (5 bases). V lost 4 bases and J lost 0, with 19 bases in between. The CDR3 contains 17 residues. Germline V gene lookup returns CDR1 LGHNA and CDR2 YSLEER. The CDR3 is CASSRRWETSGSYEQYF. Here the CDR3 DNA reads TGCGCCAGCAGCCGCCGATGGGAGACTTCGGGCTCCTACGAGCAGTACTTC.

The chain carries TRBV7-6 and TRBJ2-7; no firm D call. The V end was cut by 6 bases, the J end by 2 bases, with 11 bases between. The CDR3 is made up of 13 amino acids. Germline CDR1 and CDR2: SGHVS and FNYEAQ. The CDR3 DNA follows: TGTGCCAGCAGACCCTCAGGAACCTACGAGCAGTACTTC. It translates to CASRPSGTYEQYF.

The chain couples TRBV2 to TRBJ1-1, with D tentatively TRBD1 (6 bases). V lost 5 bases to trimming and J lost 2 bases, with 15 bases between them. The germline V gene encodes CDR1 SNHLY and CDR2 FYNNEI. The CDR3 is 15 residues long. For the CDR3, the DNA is TGTGCCAGCAGTAAAAGAACAGGGCCCAACACTGAAGCTTTCTTT. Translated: CASSKRTGPNTEAFF. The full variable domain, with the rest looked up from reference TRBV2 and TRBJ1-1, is EPEVTQTPSHQVTQMGQEVILRCVPISNHLYFYWYRQILGQKVEFLVSFYNNEISEKSEIFDDQFSVERPDGSNFTLKIRSTKLEDSAMYFCASSKRTGPNTEAFFGQGTRLTVV.

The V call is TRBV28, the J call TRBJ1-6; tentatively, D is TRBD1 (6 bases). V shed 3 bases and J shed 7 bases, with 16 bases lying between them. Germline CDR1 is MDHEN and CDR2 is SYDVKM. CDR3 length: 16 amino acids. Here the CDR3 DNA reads TGTGCCAGCAGTTTTGGGTTTGGGGGCATGAATTCACCCCTCCACTTT. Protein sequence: CASSFGFGGMNSPLHF.

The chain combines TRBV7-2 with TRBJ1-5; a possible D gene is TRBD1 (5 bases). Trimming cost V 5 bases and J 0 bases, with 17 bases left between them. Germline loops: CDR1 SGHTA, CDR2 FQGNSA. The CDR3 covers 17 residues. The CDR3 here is CASSGGRQSLSNQPQHF. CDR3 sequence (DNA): TGTGCCAGCAGCGGTGGCAGACAGAGCCTTAGCAATCAGCCCCAGCATTTT.

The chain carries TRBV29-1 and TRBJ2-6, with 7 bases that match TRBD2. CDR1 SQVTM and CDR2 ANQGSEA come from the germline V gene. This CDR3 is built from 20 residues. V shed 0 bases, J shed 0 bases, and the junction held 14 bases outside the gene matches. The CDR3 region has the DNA TGCAGCGTTGAAGATCCTACAGCGGGACGGACACGCTCTGGGGCCAACGTCCTGACTTTC. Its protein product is CSVEDPTAGRTRSGANVLTF.

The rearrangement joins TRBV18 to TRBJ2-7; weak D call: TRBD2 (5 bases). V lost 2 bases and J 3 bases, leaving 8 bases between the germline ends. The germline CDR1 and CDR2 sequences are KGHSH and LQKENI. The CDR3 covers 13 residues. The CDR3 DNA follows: TGTGCCAGCTCACCATCCGGACTCTACGAGCAGTACTTC. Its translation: CASSPSGLYEQYF.

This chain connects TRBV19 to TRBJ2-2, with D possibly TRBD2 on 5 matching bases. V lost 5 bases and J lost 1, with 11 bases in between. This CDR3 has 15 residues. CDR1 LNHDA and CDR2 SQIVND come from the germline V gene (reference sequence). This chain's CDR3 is CASSLGVLNTGELFF. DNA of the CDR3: TGTGCCAGTAGTCTCGGGGTCCTGAACACCGGGGAGCTGTTTTTT.

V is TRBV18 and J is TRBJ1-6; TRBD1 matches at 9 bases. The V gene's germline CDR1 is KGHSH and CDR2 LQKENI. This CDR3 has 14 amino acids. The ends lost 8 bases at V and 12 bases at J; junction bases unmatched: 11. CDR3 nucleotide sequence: TGTGCCAGCGCCATAGGGACAGGGAAAGAACCCCTCCACTTT. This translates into CASAIGTGKEPLHF.

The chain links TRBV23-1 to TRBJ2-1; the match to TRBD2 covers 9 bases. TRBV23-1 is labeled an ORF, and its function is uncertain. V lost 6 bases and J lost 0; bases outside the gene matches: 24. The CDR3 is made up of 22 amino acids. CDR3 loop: CASRRPPTGTSRLGSSYNEQFF. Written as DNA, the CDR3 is TGCGCCAGCAGACGACCTCCGACCGGGACTAGCCGACTTGGAAGCTCCTACAATGAGCAGTTCTTC.

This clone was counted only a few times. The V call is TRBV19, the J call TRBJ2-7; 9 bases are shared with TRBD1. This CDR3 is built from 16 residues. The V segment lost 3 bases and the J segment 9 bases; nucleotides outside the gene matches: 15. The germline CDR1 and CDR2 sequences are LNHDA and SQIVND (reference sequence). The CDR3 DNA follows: TGTGCCAGTAGTATGGCGACCGGGACAGGGACCGTCGGGCAGTACTTC. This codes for CASSMATGTGTVGQYF.

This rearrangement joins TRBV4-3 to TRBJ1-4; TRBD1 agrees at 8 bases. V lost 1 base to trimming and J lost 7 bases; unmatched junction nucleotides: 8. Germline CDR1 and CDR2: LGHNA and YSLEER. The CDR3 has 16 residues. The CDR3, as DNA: TGCGCCAGCAGCCAAGGTGCGGGCCAGGGGGCTGAAAAACTGTTTTTT. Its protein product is CASSQGAGQGAEKLFF.

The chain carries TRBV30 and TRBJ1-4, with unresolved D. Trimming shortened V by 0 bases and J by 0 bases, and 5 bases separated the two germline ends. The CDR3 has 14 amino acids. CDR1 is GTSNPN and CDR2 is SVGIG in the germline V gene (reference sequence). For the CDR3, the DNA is TGTGCCTGGAGTGTACTTTCAACTAATGAAAAACTGTTTTTT. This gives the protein CAWSVLSTNEKLFF.